A single sample gave rise to the 13 T cell receptor beta chains below, sequenced in a study of control samples from healthy donors and cancer patients (dated by TCRdb to 2018 to 2021). Library preparation employed the immunoSEQ multiplex PCR assay. The table comes from immuneACCESS by way of TCRdb, which keeps in-frame sequences with V and J called. Part of the clones is missing from these tables; in studies checked, under half for an unresolved V gene and the rest for unknown reasons. This sample lists about 170,000 clones; about 91% were detected once. Of the sample, just over 2% is held by the ten largest clones. Sequencing was done on a sample of blood. These receptors all come from a woman aged 40 to 50 in good health.

The gene calls are TRBV28 and TRBJ2-7; 7 nucleotides match TRBD1. The CDR3 consists of 14 residues. The germline V gene encodes CDR1 MDHEN and CDR2 SYDVKM. Losses at the gene ends were 6 bases for V and 3 bases for J; bases not matched to a gene: 8. CDR3 coding DNA: TGTGCCAGCAGCTATACAGGACAGGACTACGAGCAGTACTTC. This sequence encodes CASSYTGQDYEQYF. The whole variable domain, filled in from reference TRBV28 and TRBJ2-7, reads DVKVTQSSRYLVKRTGEKVFLECVQDMDHENMFWYRQDPGLGLRLIYFSYDVKMKEKGDIPEGYSVSREKKERFSLILESASTNQTSMYLCASSYTGQDYEQYFGPGTRLTVT.

V is TRBV5-6 and J is TRBJ2-5; 11 positions agree with TRBD2. Losses at the gene ends were 0 bases for V and 4 bases for J; bases not matched to a gene: 8. Germline CDR1 and CDR2: SGHDT and YYEEEE. The length of the CDR3 is 17 residues. The CDR3 DNA reads TGTGCCAGCAGCTTGGTAGGCCTAGCGGGGGGCACAGAGACCCAGTACTTC. Translating it yields CASSLVGLAGGTETQYF.

This rearrangement joins TRBV11-2 to TRBJ1-4; 8 positions match TRBD1. V shed 5 bases and J 4 bases; nucleotides not matched to a gene: 9. The CDR3 sequence is 16 residues long. Germline-derived CDR1 and CDR2 are SGHAT and FQNNGV. CDR3 coding DNA: TGTGCCAGCAGCCCATTGGACAGGGCGGATAATGAAAAACTGTTTTTT. Its translation is CASSPLDRADNEKLFF.

The chain is built from TRBV5-1 and TRBJ2-1, with D possibly TRBD2 on 6 matching bases. CDR3 length equals 13 residues. Germline CDR1 reads SGHRS; CDR2 reads YFSETQ. Trimming pared 4 bases from V and 5 bases from J, leaving 10 bases between. The CDR3 loop is CASSLLADNEQFF. CDR3 DNA: TGCGCCAGCAGCCTACTAGCCGACAATGAGCAGTTCTTC.

The chain employs TRBV13 and TRBJ2-5; D not certain. The CDR3 contains 13 residues. CDR1 PRHDT and CDR2 FYEKMQ come from the germline V gene (reference sequence). The V and J ends lost 2 bases and 4 bases respectively, with 8 bases between them. The CDR3 DNA sequence: TGTGCCAGCAGCTTAACATGGCGAGAGACCCAGTACTTC. Protein product: CASSLTWRETQYF.

J is TRBJ1-5 and V is TRBV4-1, with D perhaps matching TRBD1 (6 bases). The germline V and J ends were trimmed by 1 base and 7 bases, with 14 bases remaining between them. There are 15 residues in the CDR3. CDR1 is MGHRA, CDR2 YSYEKL, per germline. The CDR3 nucleotides are TGCGCCAGCAGCCAAGTTCTCAGGGGTGCCCAGCCCCAGCATTTT. Its protein is CASSQVLRGAQPQHF.

This chain links TRBV19 with TRBJ2-5; the D gene is possibly TRBD2 (7 bases). This CDR3 contains 15 residues. Trimming shortened V by 5 bases and J by 2 bases, and 15 bases separated the two germline ends. Looked up from germline, CDR1 is LNHDA and CDR2 is SQIVND (reference sequence). CDR3 in DNA: TGTGCCAGTAGTGCTGGCGGGGGCGCACAAGAGACCCAGTACTTC. Translated: CASSAGGGAQETQYF. The variable domain in full, completed from reference TRBV19 and TRBJ2-5, reads DGGITQSPKYLFRKEGQNVTLSCEQNLNHDAMYWYRQDPGQGLRLIYYSQIVNDFQKGDIAEGYSVSREKKESFPLTVTSAQKNPTAFYLCASSAGGGAQETQYFGPGTRLLVL.

The rearrangement links TRBV5-6 to TRBJ1-4, with TRBD1 matching over 9 bases. The CDR3 sequence is 13 residues long. V dropped 5 bases and J dropped 16; count of bases not matched to a gene: 12. CDR1 SGHDT and CDR2 YYEEEE come from the germline V gene. CDR3 nucleotide sequence: TGTGCCAGCAGTTCCCTTGGACAGGGGTATACGTTTTTT. This codes for CASSSLGQGYTFF.

The chain is built from TRBV3-1 (or the pseudogene TRBV3-2) and TRBJ1-1; tentative D call: TRBD1 (6 bases). Trimming cost V 5 bases and J 4 bases, with 11 bases left between them. Looked up from germline, CDR1 is LGHDT and CDR2 is YNNKEL (reference sequence). CDR3 size: 13 residues. CDR3 protein: CASSTTGITEAFF. CDR3 nucleotides: TGTGCCAGCAGCACAACAGGGATCACTGAAGCTTTCTTT.

A few counts support this clone. The chain joins TRBV19 to TRBJ2-5, with a weak D call TRBD2 (6 bases). V lost 5 bases to trimming and J lost 2 bases, with 12 bases between them. Germline CDR1 LNHDA, CDR2 SQIVND (reference sequence). The length of the CDR3 is 14 residues. Here the CDR3 DNA reads TGTGCCAGTAGTCCCGGGGGAGGTCAAGAGACCCAGTACTTC. It encodes CASSPGGGQETQYF. Looking up the rest from reference TRBV19 and TRBJ2-5 gives the full variable domain: DGGITQSPKYLFRKEGQNVTLSCEQNLNHDAMYWYRQDPGQGLRLIYYSQIVNDFQKGDIAEGYSVSREKKESFPLTVTSAQKNPTAFYLCASSPGGGQETQYFGPGTRLLVL.

The chain is built from TRBV24-1 and TRBJ1-5; possible D gene TRBD1, 6 bases. V gave up 2 bases and J gave up 9 bases, with 19 bases separating them. Germline V lookup: CDR1 KGHDR, CDR2 SFDVKD. The CDR3 sequence is 16 residues long. Written as DNA, the CDR3 is TGTGCCACCAGTGATTCTTCCGGGACACTTTCGAGGCCCCAGCATTTT. Translating gives CATSDSSGTLSRPQHF.

The chain uses TRBV5-1 and TRBJ1-1; perhaps TRBD1 as D (5 bases). CDR1 SGHRS and CDR2 YFSETQ come from the germline V gene. This CDR3 has 14 residues. Trimming cost V 4 bases and J 2 bases, with 12 bases left between them. The CDR3 sequence: CASSPGHPNTEAFF. CDR3 in DNA: TGCGCCAGCAGCCCAGGACACCCCAACACTGAAGCTTTCTTT.

The chain has TRBV9 and TRBJ1-1; possible D gene TRBD1, 5 bases. V was shortened by 4 bases and J by 5 bases, with 12 bases between the two germline ends. The CDR3 covers 13 residues. CDR1 and CDR2 (germline): SGDLS, YYNGEE. In DNA form, the CDR3 reads TGTGCCAGCAGCTCCGGGGACTGGACTGAAGCTTTCTTT. Its translation: CASSSGDWTEAFF.